This T cell receptor (beta chain) appears in the sequencing data of a study of cytomegalovirus exposure and HLA in healthy donors. Details on this clone: Antigen unknown. The junction departs from the called germline gene at one end, perhaps through a read error.

This CDR3 has 13 amino acids. The germline CDR1 and CDR2 sequences are LNHDA and SQIVND (reference sequence). Points from the study as a whole: Later on, an analysis tied roughly 17,000 TCR beta sequences to HLA alleles at 0.05 false discovery rate. It was reportedly the case that the classifier diagnosed cytomegalovirus status with high specificity and sensitivity. CMV serostatus was the sole immune exposure data available.

The PCR ran on 60 Vbeta and 13 Jbeta primers. Clones were sequenced by immunoSEQ multiplex PCR, and TCRdb holds only the in-frame ones, with some missing. The sample has around 120,000 clones, 78% seen once; the top ten hold 1.8%. The rearrangement uses TRBV19 and TRBJ1-1; tentative D call: TRBD1 (5 bases). Source material: PBMCs. This TCR was sampled from a middle-aged woman in good health and CMV-seronegative. In DNA form, the CDR3 reads TGTGCCAGTAAGACAGTCATGAACACTCAAGCTTTCTTT. The encoded protein is CASKTVMNTQAFF.